This entry concerns a single T cell receptor (beta chain). Clones were read by immunoSEQ multiplex PCR, and TCRdb kept only the in-frame ones, dropping some. This table holds about 96,000 clones, approximately 92% found once. The CDR3 spans 11 residues. V shed 6 bases and J shed 6 bases, with 7 bases lying between them. Germline V lookup: CDR1 MDHEN, CDR2 SYDVKM. This sample was taken from a study of T cell changes during pregnancy in multiple sclerosis. This clonotype originated in a female donor with multiple sclerosis, enrolled in a pregnancy study. The sequencing used peripheral blood, collected in the first trimester of pregnancy. The rearrangement links TRBV28 to TRBJ2-3; D is unresolved. The CDR3 here is CASRRWDTQYF. Written as DNA, the CDR3 is TGTGCCAGCAGGCGGTGGGATACGCAGTATTTT.